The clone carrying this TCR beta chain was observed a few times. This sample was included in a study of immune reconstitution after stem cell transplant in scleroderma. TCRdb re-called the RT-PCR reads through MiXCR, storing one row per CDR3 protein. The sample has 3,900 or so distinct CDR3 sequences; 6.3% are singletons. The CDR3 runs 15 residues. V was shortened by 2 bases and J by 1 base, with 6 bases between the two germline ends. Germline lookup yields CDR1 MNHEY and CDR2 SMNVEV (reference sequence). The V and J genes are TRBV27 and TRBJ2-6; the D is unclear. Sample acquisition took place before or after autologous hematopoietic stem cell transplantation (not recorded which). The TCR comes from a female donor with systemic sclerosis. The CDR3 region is CASSLTGSGANVLTF. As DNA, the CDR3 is TGTGCCAGCAGTTTAACCGGGTCTGGGGCCAACGTCCTGACTTTC.